The T cell receptor (beta chain) described here comes from a study of T cells in Graves' hyperthyroidism and ophthalmopathy. Study-wide findings and caveats: Ophthalmopathy could be told apart from stable hyperthyroidism with a 13 V-J model.

Concerning this clonotype: Its antigen is unknown.

Using RNA transcripts as the source, TCR beta CDR3 regions were amplified. TCR CDR3 underwent first-round RT-PCR with the HTBI primer set. TCRdb re-analysed the multiplex PCR reads in MiXCR, keeping a single row per CDR3 protein. The data contain some 140,000 distinct CDR3 sequences, approximately 20% of them singletons. Clinical symptoms, serum thyroxine, TRAb, thyroid ultrasound and orbital computed tomography informed diagnoses. The blood sample was taken at first hyperthyroidism diagnosis, before any ophthalmopathy symptoms. The receptor's source is a woman between 45 and 65 years old with Graves' hyperthyroidism that later progressed to Graves' ophthalmopathy. The specimen was blood.

DNA of the CDR3: TGTGCCAGTAGTATGACCCACAGGGGCGGCAATCAGCCCCAGCATTTT. Protein: CASSMTHRGGNQPQHF. The chain joins TRBV19 to TRBJ1-5, with 7 bases that match TRBD1. Germline CDR1 is LNHDA and CDR2 is SQIVND (reference sequence). There are 16 residues in the CDR3. J gave up 2 bases and V 3 bases, and 7 bases lay outside the gene matches.